This record concerns one TCR beta chain sequence. Its specific antigen is unknown. Base quality data are lacking; no much larger clone is found one base away. RNA was extracted using the RNeasy kit, and roughly 0.45 to 1 microgram was reverse transcribed with random hexamers. TCR beta CDR3 regions were amplified with the immunoSEQ multiplex PCR assay covering 54 Vbeta and 13 Jbeta segments. Bias from PCR amplification was corrected by using a synthetic template baseline for primer optimization and for computational correction. Per the original workflow: Reads were annotated to V, D and J genes per IMGT and analyzed with immunoSEQ Analyzer, keeping only productive sequences. Clonality was calculated as one minus the Shannon entropy normalized by log2 of the number of productive unique sequences. For each patient and control, public and private clones were evaluated among the 100 most prevalent clones. A clone was defined as Susac-specific if it was absent from the healthy and MS cohorts, from more than 850 published viral clones and from other ImmuneACCESS disease sequences. In TCRdb, the public reads were trimmed at Q25 with fastp and aligned with MiXCR, with productive beta chains retained. When rows share a CDR3 protein, they turn into one entry using the most common DNA and genes. TCRdb's processing, not the study's, gives the V and J calls here. For this sample there are some 99,000 distinct CDR3 sequences; 90% to 98% appear just once. In total, the top ten clones hold about 0.1% of the sample.

Peripheral blood CD8+ and CD4+ T cells from healthy donors, Susac syndrome patients and multiple sclerosis patients were profiled by high-throughput TCR beta sequencing. The healthy donors served as controls matched for age and sex. Bulk CD8+ and CD4+ T cells were purified magnetically by negative isolation, whereas CD8+ TEMRA cells were enriched by FACS. Blood was collected in EDTA tubes and processed within 24 hours, with PBMCs isolated through density gradient centrifugation. PBMCs intended for TCR sequencing were cryopreserved in liquid nitrogen and thawed later in a water bath at 37 degrees C. A purity of at least 90% was achieved for sorted or isolated CD4+, CD8+ and CD8+ TEMRA cells. These data originate in a study of CD8 T cells in Susac syndrome (dated by TCRdb to the late 2010s). Looking at the study overall: The study used repertoire sequencing to test whether antigen drove CD8+ T cell activation and differentiation in Susac syndrome. The paper as a whole reports these results and caveats: The TCR sequencing and HLA analysis was acknowledged to have included a relatively small number of individuals.

The sample taken for sequencing was CD4+ T cells from PBMCs. The TCR sequence derives from a human donor in good health.

The CDR3 loop reads CASSQEGDTQYF. In nucleotide form, the sequence is TGTGCCAGCAGCCAAGAGGGCGATACGCAGTATTTT. Here the chain combines TRBV3-1 and TRBJ2-3, with the D gene uncertain. Trimming takes 0 bases from V and 6 bases from J, and the germline ends sit 4 bases apart. As encoded in the germline V gene (reference sequence), CDR1 is LGHDT while CDR2 is YNNKEL. The CDR3 goes from the cysteine to the phenylalanine over 12 residues. Only the CDR3 DNA is retained, 36 bases long and in frame from the first base.